This T cell receptor (beta chain) was profiled in a study of T cells in Graves' hyperthyroidism and ophthalmopathy. Study as a whole: Upon initial diagnosis and before any treatment, peripheral blood was collected.

V was cut by 1 base and J by 6 bases, with 11 bases left in between. The CDR3 contains 14 residues. Patients affected by ophthalmopathy presented a Clinical Activity Score of at least 3, a NOSPECS grade of at least 4, and disease duration below 3 months. Amplification yielded TCR beta CDR3 regions, with RNA transcripts as the source. HTBI primers drove first-round RT-PCR of the TCR CDR3. TCRdb analysed the multiplex PCR reads with MiXCR anew, one entry per CDR3 protein. This table holds fewer than 550,000 distinct CDR3 sequences, around a quarter found once. This clonotype was recorded at least ten times.

The sequencing sample was made of blood. The chain carries TRBV12-3 or TRBV12-4 and TRBJ2-3; tentatively, D is TRBD2 (6 bases). The TCR originated in a woman aged 25 to 39 with Graves' ophthalmopathy. The CDR3 protein is CASSLERGRDTQYF. In DNA, the CDR3 is TGTGCCAGCAGTTTAGAACGGGGGAGGGATACGCAGTATTTT.